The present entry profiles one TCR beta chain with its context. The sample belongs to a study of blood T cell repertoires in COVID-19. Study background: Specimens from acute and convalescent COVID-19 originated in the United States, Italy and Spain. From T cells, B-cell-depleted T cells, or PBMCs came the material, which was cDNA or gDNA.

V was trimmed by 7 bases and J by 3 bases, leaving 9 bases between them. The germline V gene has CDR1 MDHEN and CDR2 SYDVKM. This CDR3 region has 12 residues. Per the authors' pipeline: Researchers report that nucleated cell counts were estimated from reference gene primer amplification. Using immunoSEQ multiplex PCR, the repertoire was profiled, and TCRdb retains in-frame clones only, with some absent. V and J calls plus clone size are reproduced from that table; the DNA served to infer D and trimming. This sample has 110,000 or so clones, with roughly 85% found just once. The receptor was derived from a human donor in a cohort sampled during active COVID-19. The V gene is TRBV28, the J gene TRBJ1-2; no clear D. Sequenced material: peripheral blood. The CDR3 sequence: CASKLSDYGYTF. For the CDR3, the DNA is TGTGCCAGCAAATTAAGCGACTATGGCTACACCTTC.